This T cell receptor beta chain is drawn from a study of cytomegalovirus exposure and HLA in healthy donors. The CDR3 spans 13 residues. V lost 5 bases, J lost 4 bases, and 8 bases lay in between. Per germline, CDR1 WNHNN and CDR2 SYGVQD (reference sequence). The primer mix had 60 Vbeta and 13 Jbeta primers. Per the original data handling: Among the unique TCR beta chains that a later analysis counted, about 85 million in all, roughly 9.9 million were shared. Generated by immunoSEQ multiplex PCR, the TCRdb table keeps only in-frame clones and is missing some. The D gene and trimming were derived from the DNA, and the V and J assignments and clone size from that table. The repertoire holds around 64,000 clones, around three quarters seen once, with about 8% in the top ten.

The clonotype was recovered from a man aged 18 to 29 in good health and CMV-seropositive. What was sequenced was PBMCs. The chain is built from TRBV10-1 and TRBJ2-2; D is unresolved. The CDR3 DNA is TGCGCCAGCAGTCGAGAGAGCACCGGGGAGCTGTTTTTT. It translates to CASSRESTGELFF.